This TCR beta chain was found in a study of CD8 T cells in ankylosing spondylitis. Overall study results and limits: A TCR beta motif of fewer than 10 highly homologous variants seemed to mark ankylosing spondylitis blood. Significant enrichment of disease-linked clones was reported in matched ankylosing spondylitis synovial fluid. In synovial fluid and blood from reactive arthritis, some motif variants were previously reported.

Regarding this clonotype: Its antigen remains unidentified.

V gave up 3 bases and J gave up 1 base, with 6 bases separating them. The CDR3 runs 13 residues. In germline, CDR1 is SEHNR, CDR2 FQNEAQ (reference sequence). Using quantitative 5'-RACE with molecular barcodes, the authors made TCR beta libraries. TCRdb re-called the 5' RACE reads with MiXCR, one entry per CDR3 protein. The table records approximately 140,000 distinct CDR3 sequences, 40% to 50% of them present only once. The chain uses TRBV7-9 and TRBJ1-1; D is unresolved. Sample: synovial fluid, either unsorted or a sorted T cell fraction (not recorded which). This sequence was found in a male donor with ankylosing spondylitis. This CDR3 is CASSFSGNTEAFF. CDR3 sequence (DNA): TGTGCCAGCAGCTTTTCAGGGAACACTGAAGCTTTCTTT.